These 12 T cell receptor beta chains were all obtained from the same sample, sequenced in a study of cytomegalovirus exposure and HLA in healthy donors (dated by TCRdb to the late 2010s). The library was built by means of the immunoSEQ multiplex PCR assay. The multiplex PCR relied on a mix of 60 forward primers for TCR Vbeta segments and 13 reverse primers for TCR Jbeta segments. Sourced from immuneACCESS, this table was stored by TCRdb with only in-frame sequences that have V and J called. A share of the clones is absent; for the studies checked, an unresolved V gene accounts for under half, and the remainder has no known explanation. For this sample the table gives 90,000 to 120,000 clones, of which over 70% were detected only once. Of the sample, approximately 2.2% falls within the top ten clones. The specimen was PBMCs. These receptors came from a man between 25 and 39 years old in good health and CMV-seronegative.

The chain employs TRBV30 and TRBJ1-2; D may be TRBD1 (5 bases). The CDR3 has 12 residues. The germline V gene has CDR1 GTSNPN and CDR2 SVGIG (reference sequence). V was clipped by 4 bases and J by 4 bases, with 10 bases between them. CDR3 residues: CAWKSGGYGYTF. The CDR3 DNA sequence: TGTGCCTGGAAATCGGGGGGCTATGGCTACACCTTC.

CDR3 DNA: TGTGCCAGCAGCTTCAGTTCTCACCACGAGCAGTACTTC. Protein: CASSFSSHHEQYF. The J gene is TRBJ2-7, the V gene TRBV7-9; unclear D gene. The ends were cut back, 3 bases at V and 5 bases at J, with 11 bases in the middle. The CDR3 length is 13 residues. Looked up from germline, CDR1 is SEHNR and CDR2 is FQNEAQ (reference sequence).

The chain has TRBV7-2 and TRBJ2-7; no clear D gene. The CDR3 runs to 14 residues. Germline CDR1 and CDR2: SGHTA and FQGNSA. V was cut by 5 bases and J by 1 base, with 12 bases left in between. The CDR3, as DNA: TGTGCCAGCAGCGAAGATGGCAGATCCTACGAGCAGTACTTC. This translates into CASSEDGRSYEQYF. The variable domain in full, completed from reference TRBV7-2 and TRBJ2-7, reads GAGVSQSPSNKVTEKGKDVELRCDPISGHTALYWYRQSLGQGLEFLIYFQGNSAPDKSGLPSDRFSAERTGGSVSTLTIQRTQQEDSAVYLCASSEDGRSYEQYFGPGTRLTVT.

CDR3 sequence: CASRWTSGQDTQYF. CDR3 in DNA: TGCGCCAGCAGGTGGACTAGCGGGCAAGATACGCAGTATTTT. The V gene is TRBV4-1, the J gene TRBJ2-3, with TRBD2 matching over 11 bases. V lost 6 bases, J lost 5 bases, and 4 bases stayed unmatched. Germline assignment: CDR1 MGHRA and CDR2 YSYEKL. The CDR3 contains 14 residues.

V usage is TRBV6-5 and J usage is TRBJ2-1; 9 bases fit TRBD2. V trimming: 5 bases; J trimming: 7 bases; junction bases outside the gene matches: 9. CDR1 MNHEY and CDR2 SVGAGI come from the germline V gene. This CDR3 contains 15 residues. The CDR3, as DNA: TGTGCCAGCAGTCCCATAGCGGGAGCATATAATGAGCAGTTCTTC. Its translation is CASSPIAGAYNEQFF.

The chain recombines TRBV9 with TRBJ2-5; TRBD1 matches at 10 bases. The CDR3 consists of 15 residues. CDR1 is SGDLS and CDR2 is YYNGEE in the germline V gene. Unmatched junction bases numbered 10, after V lost 5 bases and J lost 6 bases. CDR3 nucleotides: TGTGCCAGCAGGGTGGGACAGGGGACAATAAAGACCCAGTACTTC. It is translated as CASRVGQGTIKTQYF. The variable domain in full, with the rest retrieved from reference TRBV9 and TRBJ2-5, is DSGVTQTPKHLITATGQRVTLRCSPRSGDLSVYWYQQSLDQGLQFLIQYYNGEERAKGNILERFSAQQFPDLHSELNLSSLELGDSALYFCASRVGQGTIKTQYFGPGTRLLVL.

V is TRBV10-2 and J is TRBJ2-1; D is ambiguous. Trimming took 0 bases from V and 4 from J, leaving 7 bases between them. The CDR3 totals 14 residues. The germline CDR1 and CDR2 sequences are WSHSY and SAAADI. The CDR3 loop reads CASSESHGYNEQFF. The DNA for the CDR3 is TGCGCCAGCAGTGAGTCCCACGGTTACAATGAGCAGTTCTTC.

The chain couples TRBV30 to TRBJ1-6; 9 bases are shared with TRBD1. CDR3 length: 17 amino acids. The V segment lost 2 bases and the J segment 7 bases; nucleotides outside the gene matches: 12. CDR1 and CDR2 from the germline V gene are GTSNPN and SVGIG (reference sequence). This chain's CDR3 is CAWSLSRTGVGNSPLHF. The CDR3 coding sequence is TGTGCCTGGAGTCTCTCTCGGACAGGGGTCGGCAATTCACCCCTCCACTTT.

As regards this clone: Mismatch with germline at one junction end may stem from a read error. CDR3 bases: TGTGCTAGCAGCTTTGGGCAGGACAATGAGCAGTTCTTC. Its protein is CASSFGQDNEQFF. V is TRBV7-7 and J is TRBJ2-1, with D unresolved. The V gene's germline CDR1 is SSHAT and CDR2 FNYEAQ (reference sequence). The CDR3 covers 13 residues. Complete variable domain (other parts from reference TRBV7-7 and TRBJ2-1): GAGVSQSPRYKVTKRGQDVTLRCDPISSHATLYWYQQALGQGPEFLTYFNYEAQPDKSGLPSDRFSAERPEGSISTLTIQRTEQRDSAMYRCASSFGQDNEQFFGPGTRLTVL.

The CDR3 coding sequence is TGTGCCTGGAGTTTTGAGGTTGGGACCGGGGAGCTGTTTTTT. Its protein is CAWSFEVGTGELFF. V is TRBV30 and J is TRBJ2-2; D remains ambiguous. This CDR3 comprises 14 residues. Trimming stripped 2 bases from V and 5 bases from J, with 12 bases between. Germline loops: CDR1 GTSNPN, CDR2 SVGIG (reference sequence).

The chain links TRBV6-5 to TRBJ1-5, with 8 bases matching TRBD1. The J segment lost 1 base and the V segment lost 4 bases, leaving 3 bases of the junction unmatched. Germline values: CDR1 MNHEY, CDR2 SVGAGI. CDR3 length equals 15 residues. The CDR3 sequence: CASSLDRGSNQPQHF. Here the CDR3 DNA reads TGTGCCAGCAGTTTAGACAGGGGAAGCAATCAGCCCCAGCATTTT.

This clone came up many times. This chain connects TRBV5-1 to TRBJ2-7; 9 positions agree with TRBD1. The CDR3 length is 14 residues. V trimming: 4 bases; J trimming: 9 bases; junction bases outside the gene matches: 11. The germline CDR1 and CDR2 sequences are SGHRS and YFSETQ. DNA for the CDR3: TGCGCCAGCAGCATCGACAGGGGGGCCTCAGGGCAGTACTTC. Protein product: CASSIDRGASGQYF.